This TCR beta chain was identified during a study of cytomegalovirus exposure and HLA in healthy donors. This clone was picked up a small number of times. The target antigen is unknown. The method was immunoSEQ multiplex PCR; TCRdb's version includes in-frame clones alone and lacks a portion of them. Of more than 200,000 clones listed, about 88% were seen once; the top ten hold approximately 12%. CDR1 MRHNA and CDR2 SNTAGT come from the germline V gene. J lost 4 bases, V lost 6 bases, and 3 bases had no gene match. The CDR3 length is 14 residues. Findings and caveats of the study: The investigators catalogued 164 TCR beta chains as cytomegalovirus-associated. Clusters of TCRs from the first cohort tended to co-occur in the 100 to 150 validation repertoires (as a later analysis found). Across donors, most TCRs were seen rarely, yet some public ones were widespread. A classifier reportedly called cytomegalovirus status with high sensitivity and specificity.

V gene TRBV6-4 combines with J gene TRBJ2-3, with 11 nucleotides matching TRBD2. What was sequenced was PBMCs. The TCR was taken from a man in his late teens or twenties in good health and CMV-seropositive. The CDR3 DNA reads TGTGCCAGCAGCATAGCGGGAGGGGCAGATACGCAGTATTTT. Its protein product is CASSIAGGADTQYF.